The clone carrying this TCR beta chain was counted a few times. Original handling: Scientists estimated how many nucleated cells there were by amplifying reference gene primers. The data were produced by immunoSEQ multiplex PCR, yet TCRdb's version contains in-frame clones alone and is incomplete. Clonal size and the V and J genes are those of that table, whereas D and trimming came from the DNA. The table lists roughly 100,000 clones, about 85% of them singletons. The data stem from a study of blood T cell repertoires in COVID-19. Overall study context: PBMCs, B-cell-depleted T cells, or T cells were the source of the cDNA or gDNA that made up the material.

V was pared by 3 bases and J by 4 bases, with 9 bases between. The CDR3 is 13 amino acids. Germline values: CDR1 DFQATT, CDR2 SNEGSKA (reference sequence). The origin of this receptor is a man between 50 and 59 years old with acute or convalescent COVID-19. V and J are TRBV20-1 and TRBJ2-2; TRBD2 might be the D (6 bases). The specimen sequenced was peripheral blood. The CDR3 is CSASEGLTGELFF. The CDR3 region has the DNA TGCAGTGCTAGTGAGGGACTCACCGGGGAGCTGTTTTTT.